The 25 T cell receptor beta chains below all came from one sample that was sequenced in a study of blood T cell repertoires in COVID-19. Produced via immunoSEQ multiplex PCR; TCRdb's table is partial and in-frame only. Found here are 75,000 to 100,000 clones, approximately 83% of them singletons; the top ten hold around 29%. The specimen sequenced was peripheral blood. The receptors derive from a woman over 75 with acute or convalescent COVID-19.

The CDR3 DNA follows: TGCGCCAGCAGCTTGTCCCCTAGCGGGACAGATACGCAGTATTTT. This sequence encodes CASSLSPSGTDTQYF. V is TRBV5-1 and J is TRBJ2-3; 8 bases align to TRBD2. Unmatched junction bases numbered 4, after V lost 1 base and J lost 3 bases. The CDR3 has 15 residues. Germline lookup yields CDR1 SGHRS and CDR2 YFSETQ.

V and J are TRBV28 and TRBJ2-2; D is perhaps TRBD1 (5 bases). Trimming stripped 3 bases from V and 5 bases from J, with 13 bases between. Germline CDR1 and CDR2: MDHEN and SYDVKM. The CDR3 consists of 15 residues. The DNA for the CDR3 is TGTGCCAGCAGTTTTGGGGCTACTGGGACCGGGGAGCTGTTTTTT. Residues: CASSFGATGTGELFF.

This chain links TRBV15 with TRBJ1-5; TRBD1 might be the D (6 bases). Per germline, CDR1 LNHNV and CDR2 YYDKDF (reference sequence). Trimming removed 5 bases from V and 3 bases from J, with 17 bases in between. This CDR3 spans 16 amino acids. The CDR3 DNA reads as TGTGCCACCAGCTCGTCTCCTACAGGGATCAATCAGCCCCAGCATTTT. Protein sequence: CATSSSPTGINQPQHF.

The chain recombines TRBV5-8 with TRBJ1-4; D call uncertain. The CDR3 sequence is 15 residues long. In germline, CDR1 is SGHTS, CDR2 YDEGEE. Trimming removed 3 bases at V and 0 bases at J, with 9 bases between. Here the CDR3 DNA reads TGTGCCAGCAGCTACCAGCGAGCAACTAATGAAAAACTGTTTTTT. The encoded protein is CASSYQRATNEKLFF.

The rearrangement joins TRBV14 to TRBJ2-1, with 7 bases matching TRBD2. Germline-derived CDR1 and CDR2 are SGHDN and FVKESK. The V and J ends lost 5 bases and 1 base, in that order; junction bases with no gene match: 5. The CDR3 totals 15 residues. CDR3 nucleotide sequence: TGTGCCAGCAGCGCGAGCGGGACTTCCTACAATGAGCAGTTCTTC. This gives the protein CASSASGTSYNEQFF. The full variable domain, with the rest looked up from reference TRBV14 and TRBJ2-1, is EAGVTQFPSHSVIEKGQTVTLRCDPISGHDNLYWYRRVMGKEIKFLLHFVKESKQDESGMPNNRFLAERTGGTYSTLKVQPAELEDSGVYFCASSASGTSYNEQFFGPGTRLTVL.

The V call is TRBV21-1, the J call TRBJ1-1; TRBD1 is taken as the D call from the table, unchecked against the DNA. TRBV21-1 is assigned pseudogene status. The CDR3 length is 16 residues. The CDR3 loop reads CASSKEPTGGLTEAFF. The CDR3 DNA follows: TGTGCCAGCAGCAAAGAACCCACAGGGGGCTTGACTGAAGCTTTCTTT.

A note on this clone: At one end the junction does not follow the germline gene, possibly because of a read error. The genes are TRBV11-2 and TRBJ2-5; 11 nucleotides agree with TRBD2. CDR1 and CDR2 from the germline V gene are SGHAT and FQNNGV. This CDR3 has 16 amino acids. The CDR3 sequence: CASSLDSALAGAVTDF. The CDR3 region has the DNA TGTGCCAGCAGCTTAGATTCGGCACTAGCGGGAGCCGTAACGGACTTC.

The gene calls are TRBV5-1 and TRBJ2-1; 8 nucleotides match TRBD2. Germline CDR1 SGHRS, CDR2 YFSETQ. This CDR3 has 15 amino acids. V lost 0 bases, J lost 5 bases, and 4 bases stayed unmatched. The CDR3 here is CASSLELAANNEQFF. CDR3 DNA: TGCGCCAGCAGCTTGGAACTAGCGGCTAACAATGAGCAGTTCTTC.

The chain uses TRBV5-1 and TRBJ2-5; tentative D call: TRBD2 (6 bases). Trimming stripped 3 bases from V and 0 bases from J, with 15 bases between. The CDR3 has 16 residues. In germline, CDR1 is SGHRS, CDR2 YFSETQ. The CDR3 protein is CASSWGTGVYQETQYF. CDR3 sequence (DNA): TGCGCCAGCAGCTGGGGGACGGGAGTCTACCAAGAGACCCAGTACTTC. Supplemented by reference TRBV5-1 and TRBJ2-5, the full variable domain reads KAGVTQTPRYLIKTRGQQVTLSCSPISGHRSVSWYQQTPGQGLQFLFEYFSETQRNKGNFPGRFSGRQFSNSRSEMNVSTLELGDSALYLCASSWGTGVYQETQYFGPGTRLLVL.

The rearrangement links TRBV15 to TRBJ2-5, with 7 bases aligning to TRBD2. This CDR3 comprises 14 residues. V was clipped by 1 base and J by 1 base; unmatched bases: 0. Germline V lookup: CDR1 LNHNV, CDR2 YYDKDF (reference sequence). The CDR3 spells CATSRGGSQETQYF. The CDR3 DNA reads as TGTGCCACCAGCAGAGGCGGGAGCCAAGAGACCCAGTACTTC.

The chain employs TRBV4-3 and TRBJ2-5; unclear D gene. CDR3 length: 14 amino acids. The V end was cut by 1 base, the J end by 5 bases, with 11 bases between. Germline V gives CDR1 LGHNA, CDR2 YSLEER. The chain's CDR3 is CASSQGRVGETQYF. Here the CDR3 DNA reads TGCGCCAGCAGCCAAGGGAGAGTTGGGGAGACCCAGTACTTC.

The chain is built from TRBV3-1 (or the pseudogene TRBV3-2) and TRBJ2-7; the match to TRBD1 covers 7 bases. The CDR3 is 15 amino acids. J lost 3 bases, V lost 1 base, and 6 bases had no gene match. From germline, CDR1 is LGHDT and CDR2 YNNKEL (reference sequence). The CDR3 coding sequence is TGTGCCAGCAGCCAAGTTTGGAACAGGGGCTACGAGCAGTACTTC. Translating it yields CASSQVWNRGYEQYF.

The chain combines TRBV9 with TRBJ2-7; 9 bases line up with TRBD1. Germline V CDR1 and CDR2: SGDLS, YYNGEE. J gave up 0 bases and V 0 bases, and 7 bases lay outside the gene matches. The CDR3 is 17 amino acids. CDR3 loop: CASSVDLPGQGSYEQYF. CDR3 coding DNA: TGTGCCAGCAGCGTAGATTTACCGGGACAGGGCTCCTACGAGCAGTACTTC.

This clone has more than one count but fewer than ten. V usage is TRBV5-1 and J usage is TRBJ1-1, with D maybe TRBD1 (6 bases). The germline gives CDR1 SGHRS, CDR2 YFSETQ. Trimming took 4 bases from V and 7 from J, leaving 14 bases between them. This CDR3 spans 13 amino acids. CDR3 protein: CASSGAGQDEAFF. In nucleotides, the CDR3 is TGCGCCAGCAGCGGAGCGGGACAAGATGAAGCTTTCTTT.

The genes are TRBV6-1 and TRBJ2-1; 11 nucleotides match TRBD1. V dropped 5 bases and J dropped 7; count of bases not matched to a gene: 7. CDR1 and CDR2 from the germline V gene are MNHNS and SASEGT. This CDR3 contains 15 residues. CDR3 protein: CASSNGQGAHNEQFF. In DNA form, the CDR3 reads TGTGCCAGCAGTAACGGACAGGGGGCACATAATGAGCAGTTCTTC.

The rearrangement links TRBV29-1 to TRBJ2-1; 12 bases fit TRBD2. Trimming cost V 4 bases and J 6 bases; bases outside gene matches: 10. Germline loops: CDR1 SQVTM, CDR2 ANQGSEA. CDR3 size: 16 residues. DNA of the CDR3: TGCAGCGTTGCGGTGACTAGCGGGAGTGCGGGCAATGAGCAGTTCTTC. This translates into CSVAVTSGSAGNEQFF.

The chain combines TRBV14 with TRBJ2-7; TRBD1 might be the D (6 bases). Germline V lookup: CDR1 SGHDN, CDR2 FVKESK. The CDR3 has 14 residues. Trimming left V 1 base short and J 5 bases short, with 12 bases between. Here the CDR3 reads CASSQATGTHEQYF. The CDR3 region has the DNA TGTGCCAGCAGCCAAGCAACAGGGACCCACGAGCAGTACTTC.

The V call is TRBV27, the J call TRBJ2-2; 7 positions agree with TRBD2. V trimming: 7 bases; J trimming: 7 bases; junction bases outside the gene matches: 0. The CDR3 has 11 residues. Germline loops: CDR1 MNHEY, CDR2 SMNVEV (reference sequence). CDR3 loop: CASTGGGELFF. The CDR3 DNA reads as TGTGCCAGCACGGGGGGCGGGGAGCTGTTTTTT.

The CDR3 nucleotides read TGTGCCAGCAGTTTATTCCTAGATGAGCAGTTCTTC. It translates to CASSLFLDEQFF. V gene TRBV28 combines with J gene TRBJ2-1; no clear D gene. The CDR3 has 12 amino acids. The germline CDR1 and CDR2 sequences are MDHEN and SYDVKM. V lost 1 base, J lost 8 bases, and 6 bases lay in between. Complete variable domain (other parts from reference TRBV28 and TRBJ2-1): DVKVTQSSRYLVKRTGEKVFLECVQDMDHENMFWYRQDPGLGLRLIYFSYDVKMKEKGDIPEGYSVSREKKERFSLILESASTNQTSMYLCASSLFLDEQFFGPGTRLTVL.

This sequence joins TRBV14 and TRBJ2-5, with D perhaps matching TRBD1 (5 bases). The CDR3 length is 16 residues. Trimming removed 0 bases at V and 3 bases at J, with 14 bases between. The V gene's germline CDR1 is SGHDN and CDR2 FVKESK. CDR3 coding DNA: TGTGCCAGCAGCCAAGATAGGAGTTGGGGCGAAGAGACCCAGTACTTC. Its translation is CASSQDRSWGEETQYF. The complete variable domain, with remaining parts taken from reference TRBV14 and TRBJ2-5, reads EAGVTQFPSHSVIEKGQTVTLRCDPISGHDNLYWYRRVMGKEIKFLLHFVKESKQDESGMPNNRFLAERTGGTYSTLKVQPAELEDSGVYFCASSQDRSWGEETQYFGPGTRLLVL.

This chain links TRBV20-1 with TRBJ2-5, with 10 bases lining up with TRBD2. The CDR3 is 15 amino acids. V lost 3 bases and J lost 1; bases outside the gene matches: 5. Germline V CDR1 and CDR2: DFQATT, SNEGSKA (reference sequence). CDR3 in amino acids: CSASSGTSAQETQYF. CDR3 in DNA: TGCAGTGCTAGTTCGGGGACTAGCGCCCAAGAGACCCAGTACTTC.

The rearrangement uses TRBV6-8 and TRBJ2-7; 9 nucleotides agree with TRBD1. Germline-derived CDR1 and CDR2 are MNHGY and SAAAGT. J lost 3 bases, V lost 6 bases, and 6 bases had no gene match. This CDR3 contains 14 residues. CDR3 region: CASSNRDRVYEQYF. CDR3 nucleotides: TGTGCCAGCAGCAACCGGGACAGGGTCTACGAGCAGTACTTC.

The V gene is TRBV10-3, the J gene TRBJ2-2, with TRBD1 identical over 7 bases. Germline CDR1 ENHRY, CDR2 SYGVKD. The CDR3 consists of 15 residues. The trim removed 7 bases at V and 1 base at J, leaving 6 bases unmatched. Here the CDR3 reads CAITTGVGNTGELFF. In nucleotides, the CDR3 is TGTGCCATCACAACAGGGGTAGGGAACACCGGGGAGCTGTTTTTT.

This clone was detected once. V usage is TRBV3-1 (or the pseudogene TRBV3-2) and J usage is TRBJ1-2; no firm D call. The length of the CDR3 is 14 residues. Germline values: CDR1 LGHDT, CDR2 YNNKEL (reference sequence). Trimming shortened V by 0 bases and J by 1 base, and 6 bases separated the two germline ends. The CDR3 nucleotides read TGTGCCAGCAGCCAAGACCAGGATAACTATGGCTACACCTTC. Its translation: CASSQDQDNYGYTF.

The chain couples TRBV6-5 to TRBJ1-1; D is ambiguous. Germline lookup yields CDR1 MNHEY and CDR2 SVGAGI. V lost 8 bases and J 7 bases, leaving 17 bases between the germline ends. The CDR3 has 13 amino acids. CDR3 loop: CASLTQRRLEAFF. CDR3 coding DNA: TGTGCCAGCCTTACCCAGCGGCGCCTTGAAGCTTTCTTT.